There are a few counts of the clone carrying this T cell receptor (beta chain). What it binds is unknown. CDR3 size: 13 residues. Trimming took off 4 bases at V and 6 bases at J, with 10 bases between the two ends. Per germline, CDR1 SGHKS and CDR2 YYEKEE (reference sequence). The data were obtained in a study of OX40 agonist ivuxolimab in advanced cancers. About the research overall: Dose-escalation patients' cancers were hepatocellular carcinoma, melanoma, renal cell or head and neck cancer.

General study points: Expanded clones belonging to CD8+ T cells outnumbered, on average, those of CD4+.

Only in-frame clones appear in the TCRdb table, and some are missing; sequencing was by immunoSEQ multiplex PCR. The sample has some 81,000 clones; roughly 91% are singletons. The investigators sampled blood at baseline, at cycle 4 day 1, and at cycle 7 day 1. The sequence was collected from an adult with an advanced solid tumor such as melanoma, head and neck, liver or kidney cancer. The sequencing used CD4+ or CD8+ T cells sorted from blood, collected in a trial of the OX40 agonist ivuxolimab. The J gene is TRBJ2-2, the V gene TRBV5-5, with a weak D call TRBD2 (6 bases). The CDR3 reads CASSGGSAGELFF. In DNA form, the CDR3 reads TGTGCCAGCAGCGGAGGGTCGGCCGGGGAGCTGTTTTTT.